These T cell receptor beta chains were read from a single sample in a study of T-cell reconstitution after alpha-beta-depleted transplantation in children. TCRdb reprocessed the PCR reads with MiXCR, giving one entry per CDR3 protein. Of about 300,000 distinct CDR3 sequences listed, just over 7.5% are singletons. Source: peripheral blood, taken 360 days after TCRalphabeta/CD19-depleted stem cell transplant. These receptors were collected from a female patient aged 2-9 years who had a stem cell transplant for Fanconi anemia, so the T cells may come from the graft donor. Both conserved end residues are part of each CDR3. Fields, in order: clone size, V gene, J gene, D gene, CDR3 length, CDR3 protein, CDR3 DNA. D genes are given only for firm matches. Not all rows give a size; the values are once, few, many and, for expanded clones, a class.

many	TRBV10-1	TRBJ2-5	.	15	CASSEGRGSQETQYF	TGCGCCAGCAGTGAGGGCAGGGGTTCTCAAGAGACCCAGTACTTC
many	TRBV28	TRBJ1-2	TRBD1	14	CASSRPGQIYGYTF	TGTGCCAGCAGCCGTCCGGGACAGATCTATGGCTACACCTTC
many	TRBV12-3/TRBV12-4	TRBJ1-3	.	15	CASSFRVVDGNTIYF	TGTGCCAGCAGTTTTAGAGTCGTTGATGGAAACACCATATATTTT
many	TRBV20-1	TRBJ1-4	TRBD1	11	CSGTANEKLFF	TGCAGCGGGACAGCTAATGAAAAACTGTTTTTT
many	TRBV5-1	TRBJ2-7	.	12	CASSLVRSEQYF	TGCGCCAGCAGCTTGGTTAGGAGCGAGCAGTACTTC
many	TRBV5-1	TRBJ1-5	.	11	CASSFTQPQHF	TGCGCCAGCAGCTTTACTCAGCCCCAGCATTTT
many	TRBV5-1	TRBJ1-5	.	13	CASSLGGGQPQHF	TGCGCCAGCAGCTTGGGAGGAGGCCAGCCCCAGCATTTT
.	TRBV3-1	TRBJ2-1	.	15	CASSQPTGSYNEQFF	TGTGCCAGCAGCCAACCTACAGGGTCCTACAATGAGCAGTTCTTC
many	TRBV29-1	TRBJ1-2	TRBD1	12	CSVRQGAADYTF	TGCAGCGTTAGACAGGGCGCTGCGGACTACACCTTC
few	TRBV9	TRBJ2-7	.	19	CASSVGLGRTGDSSYEQYF	TGTGCCAGCAGCGTAGGGTTGGGGAGGACAGGCGATAGCTCCTACGAGCAGTACTTC
many	TRBV7-2	TRBJ2-1	TRBD2	14	CASSSYASGGGEFF	TGTGCCAGCAGCTCTTACGCAAGCGGGGGTGGGGAGTTCTTC
many	TRBV9	TRBJ2-1	TRBD2	12	CASSRTSGLPVF	TGTGCCAGCAGCCGGACTAGCGGGCTGCCGGTCTTC
many	TRBV7-2	TRBJ2-7	TRBD1	15	CASRNSGTAFYEQYF	TGTGCCAGCAGAAACTCCGGGACAGCTTTCTACGAGCAGTACTTC
few	TRBV3-1	TRBJ2-2	TRBD1	13	CASSQVQGGELFF	TGTGCCAGCAGCCAAGTACAGGGGGGGGAGCTGTTTTTT
many	TRBV12-3/TRBV12-4	TRBJ1-6	.	14	CASSLRGLGAPLHF	TGTGCCAGCAGTTTAAGAGGTTTAGGCGCACCCCTCCACTTT
many	TRBV20-1	TRBJ2-2	.	16	CSARGEGALIPGELFF	TGCAGTGCTAGAGGGGAGGGGGCGTTGATCCCCGGGGAGCTGTTTTTT
few	TRBV6-2/TRBV6-3	TRBJ2-3	.	16	CASSTQATRGTDTQYF	TGTGCCAGCAGTACGCAGGCCACCCGGGGCACAGATACGCAGTATTTT
many	TRBV5-1	TRBJ1-1	.	12	CASSLVGGEAFF	TGCGCCAGCAGCTTGGTGGGAGGTGAAGCTTTCTTT
many	TRBV27	TRBJ1-1	.	14	CASSPHQGNTEAFF	TGTGCCAGCAGTCCTCACCAAGGGAACACTGAAGCTTTCTTT
few	TRBV5-1	TRBJ2-3	.	14	CASSLLVSTDTQYF	TGCGCCAGCAGCCTACTAGTTAGCACAGATACGCAGTATTTT
many	TRBV27	TRBJ2-7	.	16	CASSFYRPISSYEQYF	TGTGCCAGCAGTTTCTACAGACCAATTAGCTCCTACGAGCAGTACTTC
many	TRBV3-1	TRBJ1-6	TRBD1	14	CASSQGQGNSPLHF	TGTGCCAGCAGCCAAGGACAGGGTAATTCACCCCTCCACTTT
many	TRBV5-1	TRBJ2-3	.	17	CASSGGGSPPTGDTQYF	TGCGCCAGCAGCGGGGGGGGCAGCCCGCCTACGGGGGATACGCAGTATTTT
.	TRBV20-1	TRBJ2-7	TRBD2	15	CSARDRRLAVYEQYF	TGCAGTGCTAGAGACCGTCGACTAGCGGTCTACGAGCAGTACTTC
.	TRBV18	TRBJ1-1	.	18	CASSPLRSAGGLNTEAFF	TGTGCCAGCTCACCACTTCGGTCGGCAGGAGGACTGAACACTGAAGCTTTCTTT
many	TRBV7-2	TRBJ1-5	.	14	CASSLVRGNQPQHF	TGTGCCAGCAGCTTAGTCCGGGGCAATCAGCCCCAGCATTTT
many	TRBV6-5	TRBJ2-3	.	15	CASSYLTQTTDTQYF	TGTGCCAGCAGTTACCTAACACAAACCACAGATACGCAGTATTTT
many	TRBV7-8	TRBJ2-4	TRBD2	19	CASSLDRLAGAQAKNIQYF	TGTGCCAGCAGCTTAGATAGGCTAGCGGGAGCCCAAGCCAAAAACATTCAGTACTTC
many	TRBV7-2	TRBJ1-2	.	14	CASSLVHSNYGYTF	TGTGCCAGCAGCTTAGTTCACAGCAACTATGGCTACACCTTC
.	TRBV5-5	TRBJ1-4	.	16	CASSLAHNGGSEKLFF	TGTGCCAGCAGCTTGGCCCATAACGGTGGGAGTGAAAAACTGTTTTTT
few	TRBV2	TRBJ2-2	.	12	CASTAGPGELFF	TGTGCCAGCACGGCGGGGCCCGGGGAGCTGTTTTTT
many	TRBV20-1	TRBJ2-4	.	13	CSANDRAKNIQYF	TGCAGTGCTAATGACAGGGCCAAAAACATTCAGTACTTC
.	TRBV7-7	TRBJ2-3	.	17	CASSLGGSRVATDTQYF	TGTGCCAGCAGCTTAGGCGGTTCCAGGGTTGCCACAGATACGCAGTATTTT
many	TRBV11-2	TRBJ1-1	.	13	CASSFGPGIEAFF	TGTGCCAGCAGCTTCGGCCCGGGAATCGAAGCTTTCTTT
many	TRBV12-3/TRBV12-4	TRBJ2-2	TRBD1	15	CASSRTGVNTGELFF	TGTGCCAGCAGCCGGACAGGGGTCAACACCGGGGAGCTGTTTTTT
.	TRBV7-3	TRBJ2-2	TRBD2	18	CASSFIIGTSDNTGELFF	TGTGCCAGCAGCTTCATCATAGGCACTAGCGACAACACCGGGGAGCTGTTTTTT
many	TRBV28	TRBJ2-2	TRBD2	14	CASSRAGDTGELFF	TGTGCCAGCAGTAGAGCGGGGGACACCGGGGAGCTGTTTTTT
many	TRBV27	TRBJ2-7	TRBD1	14	CASSYTGAGYEQYF	TGTGCCAGCAGTTACACAGGGGCAGGCTACGAGCAGTACTTC
many	TRBV7-6	TRBJ1-2	.	14	CASSLSENSYGYTF	TGTGCCAGCAGCTTGAGCGAGAACAGCTATGGCTACACCTTC
few	TRBV6-1	TRBJ1-3	.	16	CASTREPSLSGNTIYF	TGTGCCAGCACCCGGGAGCCTTCTCTCTCTGGAAACACCATATATTTT
many	TRBV6-5	TRBJ2-3	TRBD1	17	CASSFFPGTGVADTQYF	TGTGCCAGCAGTTTTTTCCCGGGGACAGGGGTAGCCGATACGCAGTATTTT
few	TRBV9	TRBJ1-4	.	14	CASSVAATNEKLFF	TGTGCCAGCAGCGTAGCTGCAACTAATGAAAAACTGTTTTTT
many	TRBV6-2/TRBV6-3	TRBJ2-2	.	15	CASSFAGANTGELFF	TGTGCCAGCAGTTTTGCAGGTGCGAACACCGGGGAGCTGTTTTTT
few	TRBV10-3	TRBJ2-7	.	14	CASHSGVGNYEQYF	TGTGCCAGCCACTCGGGGGTCGGGAACTACGAGCAGTACTTC
few	TRBV20-1	TRBJ2-1	TRBD2	15	CSAHKAGLAGLEQFF	TGCAGTGCCCATAAAGCGGGACTAGCGGGACTTGAGCAGTTCTTC
many	TRBV12-3/TRBV12-4	TRBJ2-1	TRBD2	15	CASSLVAGGGNEQFF	TGTGCCAGCAGTTTAGTAGCGGGGGGGGGCAATGAGCAGTTCTTC
many	TRBV5-1	TRBJ2-3	.	14	CASSLAQTTDTQYF	TGCGCCAGCAGCTTGGCTCAGACCACAGATACGCAGTATTTT
many	TRBV27	TRBJ2-1	TRBD2	15	CASSLRLAAANEQFF	TGTGCCAGCAGTTTGCGTCTAGCGGCGGCGAATGAGCAGTTCTTC
many	TRBV5-6	TRBJ1-1	.	13	CASSLNWNTEAFF	TGTGCCAGCAGCTTAAATTGGAACACTGAAGCTTTCTTT